The clone carrying this TCR beta chain appeared many times. Antigen: not known. This specimen belongs to a study of T cells in Graves' hyperthyroidism and ophthalmopathy. Germline V CDR1 and CDR2: LGHDT, YNNKEL (reference sequence). The CDR3 extends over 15 amino acids. V lost 4 bases and J 1 base, leaving 13 bases between the germline ends. Whole-study results and caveats: Most expanded thyroid clonotypes above 0.001 also appeared in blood.

There were TCR beta CDR3 regions amplified from RNA transcripts. TCR CDR3 underwent first-round RT-PCR with the HTBI primer set. TCRdb fed the multiplex PCR reads into MiXCR, producing one record per CDR3 protein. Of about half a million distinct CDR3 sequences in the sample, less than 25% were seen once. This chain uses TRBV3-1 with TRBJ1-1; D gene uncertain. The TCR was taken from a woman aged 70-85 years with Graves' ophthalmopathy. The sequenced sample consisted of blood. The CDR3 reads CASSPRGIWNTEAFF. The CDR3 DNA is TGTGCCAGCAGCCCCCGTGGTATTTGGAACACTGAAGCTTTCTTT.